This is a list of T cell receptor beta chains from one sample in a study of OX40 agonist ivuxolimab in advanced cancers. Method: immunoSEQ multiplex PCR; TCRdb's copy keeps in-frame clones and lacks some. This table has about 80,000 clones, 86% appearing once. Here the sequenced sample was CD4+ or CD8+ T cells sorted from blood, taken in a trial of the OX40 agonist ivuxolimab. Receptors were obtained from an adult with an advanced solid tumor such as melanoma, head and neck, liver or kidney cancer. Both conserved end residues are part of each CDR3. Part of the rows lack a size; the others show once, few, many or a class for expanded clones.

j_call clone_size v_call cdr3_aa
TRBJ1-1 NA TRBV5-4 CASSHPGGEASEAFF
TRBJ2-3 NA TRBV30 CAWSGTSGRGTDTQYF
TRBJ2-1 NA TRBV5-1 CASSSSGPYNEQFF
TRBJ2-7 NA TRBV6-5 CASSTQTISYEQYF
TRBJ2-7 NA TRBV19 CASSSGWSYEQYF
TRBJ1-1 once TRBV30 CAWSQVSAEAFF
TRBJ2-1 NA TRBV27 CASSPYPQTKYNEQFF
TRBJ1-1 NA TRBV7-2 CASSLGATSYGTEAFF
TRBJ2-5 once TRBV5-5 CASTLGLAVVQTQYF
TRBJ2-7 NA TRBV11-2 CASTLGGSYEQYF
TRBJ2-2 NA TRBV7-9 CASSLGQVSGELFF
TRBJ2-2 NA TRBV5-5 CASSLLTALNTGELFF
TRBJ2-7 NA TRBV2 CASRAGLEYEQYF
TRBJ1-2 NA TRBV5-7 CASSLFGSYGYTF
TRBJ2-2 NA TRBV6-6 CASSGRVNTGELFF
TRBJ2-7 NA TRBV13 CASSSKARGNDYEQYF
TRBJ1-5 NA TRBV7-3 CASSLERNQPQHF
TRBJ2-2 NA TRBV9 CASSVVGGAGGNTGELFF
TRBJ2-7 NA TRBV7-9 CASTDQAIREQYF
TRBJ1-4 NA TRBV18 CASSPGGYEKLFF
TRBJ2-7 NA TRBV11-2 CASRVPGQAKYYEQYF
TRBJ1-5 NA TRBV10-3 CAISDGAGNQPQHF
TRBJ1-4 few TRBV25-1 CASSSLAGNEKLFF
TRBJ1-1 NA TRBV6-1 CASSDRGGNTEAFF
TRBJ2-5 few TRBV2 CASSARLWETQYF
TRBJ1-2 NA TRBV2 CASSQETRYGYTF
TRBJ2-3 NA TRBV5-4 CASSLVGRESTDTQYF
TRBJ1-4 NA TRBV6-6 CASRTGQLGGEKLFF
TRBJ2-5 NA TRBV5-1 CASSPGTVRGETQYF
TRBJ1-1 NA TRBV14 CASSQYRGNTEAFF
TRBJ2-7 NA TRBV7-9 CASSLVSWSGGGEQYF
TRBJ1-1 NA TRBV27 CASSLLIGGVKDTEAFF
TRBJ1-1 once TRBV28 CASSPDRVQTEAFF
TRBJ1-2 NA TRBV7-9 CASSLARESYTF
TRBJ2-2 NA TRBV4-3 CASSQRTSGGIGELFF
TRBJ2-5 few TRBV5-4 CASCLGTAAQETQYF
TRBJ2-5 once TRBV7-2 CASSPREEETQYF
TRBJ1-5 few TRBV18 CASSPSQVKDHSQPQHF
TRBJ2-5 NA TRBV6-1 CASSGLGGRGTQYF
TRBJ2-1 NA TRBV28 CASERPSGSKDEQFF
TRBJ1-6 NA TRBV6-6 CASSRGGGSPLHF
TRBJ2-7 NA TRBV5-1 CASSLVAGGNEQYF
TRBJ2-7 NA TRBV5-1 CASASGGDSYEQYF
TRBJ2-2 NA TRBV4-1 CASSQDGDGANTGELFF
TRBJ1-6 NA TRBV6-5 CASSYEDRGSPLHF
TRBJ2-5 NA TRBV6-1 CASSEAGGGGGQETQYF
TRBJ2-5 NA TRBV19 CASRESEYNQETQYF
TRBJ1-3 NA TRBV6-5 CASSYSQGNTGNTIYF
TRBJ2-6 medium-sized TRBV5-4 CASSSGQPGANVLTF
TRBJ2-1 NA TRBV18 CASSPLAGEEQFF
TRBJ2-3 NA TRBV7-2 CASSLGIEWTSTQYF
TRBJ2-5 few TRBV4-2 CASSQGWTEETQYF
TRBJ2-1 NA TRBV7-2 CASSPRSGRAVYNEQFF
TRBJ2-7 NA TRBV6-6 CASSPGQGSYEQYF